A single sample is the source of the 5 T cell receptor beta chains below, sequenced in a study of control samples from healthy donors and cancer patients. TCRdb's copy holds only in-frame clones and misses some; the assay was immunoSEQ multiplex PCR. This table has approximately 88,000 clones, roughly 90% appearing once. Input material: blood. Every receptor here comes from a woman aged 30 to 39 in good health.

This clone appeared a few times. The rearrangement uses TRBV10-1 and TRBJ1-2; possible D gene TRBD1, 6 bases. Per the germline V gene, CDR1 is WNHNN and CDR2 is SYGVQD (reference sequence). V lost 8 bases and J 4 bases, leaving 14 bases between the germline ends. The CDR3 extends over 13 amino acids. DNA of the CDR3: TGCGCCAGCTCCATAACAGGGACCTATGGCTACACCTTC. Its protein is CASSITGTYGYTF.

The CDR3 DNA reads as TGCAGCGCCACCTTGGGCGGGTTGGGCACTGAAGCTTTCTTT. Amino acids: CSATLGGLGTEAFF. The V gene is TRBV29-1, the J gene TRBJ1-1; D not certain. Trimming cost V 7 bases and J 4 bases, with 19 bases left between them. This CDR3 has 14 amino acids. In germline, CDR1 is SQVTM, CDR2 ANQGSEA. The full variable domain, with the rest looked up from reference TRBV29-1 and TRBJ1-1, is SAVISQKPSRDICQRGTSLTIQCQVDSQVTMMFWYRQQPGQSLTLIATANQGSEATYESGFVIDKFPISRPNLTFSTLTVSNMSPEDSSIYLCSATLGGLGTEAFFGQGTRLTVV.

This chain joins TRBV6-5 and TRBJ2-1, with D uncertain. The CDR3 runs 15 residues. Germline lookup yields CDR1 MNHEY and CDR2 SVGAGI. V was pared by 0 bases and J by 5 bases, with 11 bases between. CDR3 nucleotide sequence: TGTGCCAGCAGTTACTCGATGGCTAGTAACAATGAGCAGTTCTTC. Protein: CASSYSMASNNEQFF.

This chain joins TRBV5-4 and TRBJ2-7; perhaps TRBD1 as D (5 bases). CDR1 is SGHNT and CDR2 is YYREEE in the germline V gene (reference sequence). The CDR3 runs 14 residues. V was cut by 0 bases and J by 2 bases, with 9 bases left in between. CDR3 nucleotide sequence: TGTGCCAGCAGCTTGGACCAGGGAACCTACGAGCAGTACTTC. This gives the protein CASSLDQGTYEQYF.

The chain couples TRBV19 to TRBJ1-1; no firm D call. Per germline, CDR1 LNHDA and CDR2 SQIVND (reference sequence). The germline V and J ends were trimmed by 1 base and 0 bases, with 9 bases remaining between them. This CDR3 is 15 amino acids long. The CDR3, as DNA: TGTGCCAGTAGTATAGCGGGTGGCATGAACACTGAAGCTTTCTTT. Translating it yields CASSIAGGMNTEAFF. Variable domain in full (rest from reference TRBV19 and TRBJ1-1): DGGITQSPKYLFRKEGQNVTLSCEQNLNHDAMYWYRQDPGQGLRLIYYSQIVNDFQKGDIAEGYSVSREKKESFPLTVTSAQKNPTAFYLCASSIAGGMNTEAFFGQGTRLTVV.